The sample holds many counts of the clone carrying this T cell receptor (beta chain). A junction end diverges from the germline sequence, so it may reflect a read error. The CDR3 runs to 15 residues. Germline lookup yields CDR1 KGHDR and CDR2 SFDVKD. Ophthalmopathy donors' eye disease showed moderate-to-severe activity, CAS of at least 3, NOSPECS of at least 4 and duration under 3 months. Excluded: other autoimmune disease, uncontrolled infection, pregnancy or lactation. The sample comes from a study of Graves' ophthalmopathy and Graves' hyperthyroidism. Scientists amplified the TCR beta CDR3 regions from RNA transcripts. HTBI primers were employed in first-round RT-PCR, then a second-round multiplex PCR followed. TCRdb recomputed calls from the multiplex PCR reads with MiXCR, one row per CDR3 protein. The table lists about 500,000 distinct CDR3 sequences, approximately 15% of them singletons.

This chain links TRBV24-1 with TRBJ2-2, with D possibly being TRBD1 (6 bases). The sequenced material came from blood. The TCR sequence derives from a woman in her twenties or thirties with Graves' ophthalmopathy. The DNA for the CDR3 is TGTGCCACCAGTGGTCCGACAGGAAACACCGGGGAGCTGCTTTTT. Translated, it gives CATSGPTGNTGELLF.